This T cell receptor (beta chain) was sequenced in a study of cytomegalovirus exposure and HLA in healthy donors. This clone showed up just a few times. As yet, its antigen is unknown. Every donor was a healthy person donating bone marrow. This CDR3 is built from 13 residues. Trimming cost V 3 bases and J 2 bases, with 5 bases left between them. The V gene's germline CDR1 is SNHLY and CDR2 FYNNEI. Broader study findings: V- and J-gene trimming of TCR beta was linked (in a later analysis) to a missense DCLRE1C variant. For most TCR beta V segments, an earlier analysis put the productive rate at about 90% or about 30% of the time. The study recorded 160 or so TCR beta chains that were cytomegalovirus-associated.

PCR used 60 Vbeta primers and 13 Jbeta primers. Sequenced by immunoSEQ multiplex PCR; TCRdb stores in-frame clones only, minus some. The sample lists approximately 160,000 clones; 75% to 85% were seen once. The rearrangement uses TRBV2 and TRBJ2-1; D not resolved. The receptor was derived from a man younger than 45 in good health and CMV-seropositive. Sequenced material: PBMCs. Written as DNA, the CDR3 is TGTGCCAGCAGTGACGCGGCCTACAATGAGCAGTTCTTC. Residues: CASSDAAYNEQFF.